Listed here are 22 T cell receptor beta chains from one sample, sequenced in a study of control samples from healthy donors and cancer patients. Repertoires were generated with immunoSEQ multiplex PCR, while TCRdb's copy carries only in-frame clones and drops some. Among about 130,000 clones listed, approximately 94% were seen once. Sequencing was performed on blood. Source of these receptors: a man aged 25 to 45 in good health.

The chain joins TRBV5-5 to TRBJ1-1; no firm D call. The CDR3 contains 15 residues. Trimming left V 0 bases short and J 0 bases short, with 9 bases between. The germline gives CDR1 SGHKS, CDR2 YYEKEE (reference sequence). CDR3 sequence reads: CASSLVSLLNTEAFF. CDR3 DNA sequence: TGTGCCAGCAGCTTGGTATCACTTCTGAACACTGAAGCTTTCTTT.

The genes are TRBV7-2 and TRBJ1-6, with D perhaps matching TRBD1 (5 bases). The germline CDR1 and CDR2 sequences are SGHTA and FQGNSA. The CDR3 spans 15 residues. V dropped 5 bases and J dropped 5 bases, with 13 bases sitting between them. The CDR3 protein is CASSISGSDNSPLHF. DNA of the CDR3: TGTGCCAGCAGCATTTCAGGGTCGGATAATTCACCCCTCCACTTT.

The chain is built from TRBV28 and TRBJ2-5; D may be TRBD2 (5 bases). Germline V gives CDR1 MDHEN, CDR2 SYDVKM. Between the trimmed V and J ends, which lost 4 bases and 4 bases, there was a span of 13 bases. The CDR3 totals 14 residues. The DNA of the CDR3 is TGTGCCAGCAGTTCGACCGGGGTAGGAGAGACCCAGTACTTC. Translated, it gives CASSSTGVGETQYF.

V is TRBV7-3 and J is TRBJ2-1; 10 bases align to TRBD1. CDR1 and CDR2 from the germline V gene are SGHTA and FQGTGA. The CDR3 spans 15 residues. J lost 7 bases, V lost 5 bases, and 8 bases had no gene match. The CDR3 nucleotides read TGTGCCAGCAGCGTGGGGACAGGGGATTGGAATGAGCAGTTCTTC. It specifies CASSVGTGDWNEQFF.

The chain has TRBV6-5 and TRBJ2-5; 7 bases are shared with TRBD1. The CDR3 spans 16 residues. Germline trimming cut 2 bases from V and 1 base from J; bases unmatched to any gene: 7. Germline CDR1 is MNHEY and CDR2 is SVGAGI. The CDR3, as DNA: TGTGCCAGCAGTTACACCCCAGGGGGTACCCAAGAGACCCAGTACTTC. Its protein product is CASSYTPGGTQETQYF.

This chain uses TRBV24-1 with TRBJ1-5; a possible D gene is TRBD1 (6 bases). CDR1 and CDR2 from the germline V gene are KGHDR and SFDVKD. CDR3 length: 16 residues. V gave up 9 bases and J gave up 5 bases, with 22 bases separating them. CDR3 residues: CATGGGGGALDQPQHF. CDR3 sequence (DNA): TGTGCCACCGGAGGAGGAGGGGGGGCCCTGGATCAGCCCCAGCATTTT.

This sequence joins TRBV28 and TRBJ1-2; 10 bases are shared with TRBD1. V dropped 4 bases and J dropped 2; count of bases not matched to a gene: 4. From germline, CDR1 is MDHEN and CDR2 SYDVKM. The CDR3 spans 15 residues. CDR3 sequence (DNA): TGTGCCAGCAGTTACGGGACAGGGGAAAACTATGGCTACACCTTC. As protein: CASSYGTGENYGYTF.

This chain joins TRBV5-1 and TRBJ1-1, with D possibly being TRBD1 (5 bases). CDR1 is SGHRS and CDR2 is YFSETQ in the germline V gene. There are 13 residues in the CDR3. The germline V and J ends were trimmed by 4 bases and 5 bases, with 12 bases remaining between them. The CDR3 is CASSPGGGTEAFF. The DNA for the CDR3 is TGCGCCAGCAGCCCGGGGGGAGGGACTGAAGCTTTCTTT.

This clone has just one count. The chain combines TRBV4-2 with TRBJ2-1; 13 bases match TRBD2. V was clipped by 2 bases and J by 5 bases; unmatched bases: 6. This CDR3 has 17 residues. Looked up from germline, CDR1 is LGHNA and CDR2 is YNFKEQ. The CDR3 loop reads CASSQRTSGGLNNEQFF. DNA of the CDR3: TGTGCCAGCAGCCAACGGACTAGCGGGGGCCTTAACAATGAGCAGTTCTTC.

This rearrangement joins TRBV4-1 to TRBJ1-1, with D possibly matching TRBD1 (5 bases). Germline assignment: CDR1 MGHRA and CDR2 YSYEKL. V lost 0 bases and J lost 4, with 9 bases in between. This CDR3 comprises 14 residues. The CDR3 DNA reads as TGCGCCAGCAGCCAAGAGGGGAGGGGCACTGAAGCTTTCTTT. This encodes CASSQEGRGTEAFF.

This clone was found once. The CDR3: CASSTLSGTEAFF. The CDR3 bases are TGTGCCAGTAGTACTCTATCCGGGACTGAAGCTTTCTTT. The chain is built from TRBV19 and TRBJ1-1; D call uncertain. This CDR3 region has 13 residues. The germline CDR1 and CDR2 sequences are LNHDA and SQIVND (reference sequence). V was shortened by 4 bases and J by 5 bases, with 11 bases between the two germline ends.

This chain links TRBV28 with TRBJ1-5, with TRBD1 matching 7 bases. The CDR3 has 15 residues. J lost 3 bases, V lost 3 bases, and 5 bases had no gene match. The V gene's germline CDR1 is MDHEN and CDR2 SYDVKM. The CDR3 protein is CASSLKGAYNQPQHF. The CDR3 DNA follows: TGTGCCAGCAGTTTGAAGGGGGCGTACAATCAGCCCCAGCATTTT.

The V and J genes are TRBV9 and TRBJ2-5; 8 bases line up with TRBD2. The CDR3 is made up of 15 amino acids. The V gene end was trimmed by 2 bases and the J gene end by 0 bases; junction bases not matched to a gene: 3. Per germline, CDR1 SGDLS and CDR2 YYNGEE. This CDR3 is CASSVRGVYQETQYF. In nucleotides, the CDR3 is TGTGCCAGCAGCGTGCGGGGGGTGTACCAAGAGACCCAGTACTTC.

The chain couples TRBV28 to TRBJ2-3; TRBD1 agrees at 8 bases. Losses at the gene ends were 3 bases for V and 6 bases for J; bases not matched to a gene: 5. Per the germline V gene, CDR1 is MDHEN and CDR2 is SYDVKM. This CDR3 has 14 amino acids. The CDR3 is CASSFDRGFDTQYF. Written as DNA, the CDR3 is TGTGCCAGCAGTTTCGACAGGGGATTCGATACGCAGTATTTT.

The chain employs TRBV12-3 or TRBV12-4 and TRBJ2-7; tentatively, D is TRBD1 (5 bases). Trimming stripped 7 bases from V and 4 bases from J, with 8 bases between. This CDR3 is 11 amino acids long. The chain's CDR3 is CASTQGYEQYF. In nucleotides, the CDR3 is TGTGCCAGCACCCAGGGATACGAGCAGTACTTC.

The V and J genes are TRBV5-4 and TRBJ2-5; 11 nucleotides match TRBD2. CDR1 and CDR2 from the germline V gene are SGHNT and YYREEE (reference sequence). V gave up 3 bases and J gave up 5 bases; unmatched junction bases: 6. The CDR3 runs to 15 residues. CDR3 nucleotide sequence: TGTGCCAGCAGCTCCGTCGGGACTAGCGGTGAGACCCAGTACTTC. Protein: CASSSVGTSGETQYF. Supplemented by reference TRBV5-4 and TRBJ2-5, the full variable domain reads ETGVTQSPTHLIKTRGQQVTLRCSSQSGHNTVSWYQQALGQGPQFIFQYYREEENGRGNFPPRFSGLQFPNYSSELNVNALELDDSALYLCASSSVGTSGETQYFGPGTRLLVL.

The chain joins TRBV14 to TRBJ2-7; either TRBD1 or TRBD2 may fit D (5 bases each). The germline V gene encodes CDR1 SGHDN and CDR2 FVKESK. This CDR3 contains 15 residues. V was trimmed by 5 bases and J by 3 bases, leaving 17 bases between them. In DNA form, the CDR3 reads TGTGCCAGCAGCGCTGGGGCCGGGGTGAACTACGAGCAGTACTTC. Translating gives CASSAGAGVNYEQYF.

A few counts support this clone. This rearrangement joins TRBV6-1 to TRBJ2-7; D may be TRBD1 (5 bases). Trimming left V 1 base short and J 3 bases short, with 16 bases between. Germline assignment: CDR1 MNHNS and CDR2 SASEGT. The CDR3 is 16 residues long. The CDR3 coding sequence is TGTGCCAGCAGTGAAGTCTCGCACCATCAGGGCTACGAGCAGTACTTC. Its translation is CASSEVSHHQGYEQYF.

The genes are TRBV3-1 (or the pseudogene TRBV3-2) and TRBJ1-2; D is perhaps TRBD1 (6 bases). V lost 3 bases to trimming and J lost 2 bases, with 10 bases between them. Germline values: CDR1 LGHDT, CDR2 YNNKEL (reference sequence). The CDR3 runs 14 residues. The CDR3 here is CASSHWGQNYGYTF. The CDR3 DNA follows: TGTGCCAGCAGCCATTGGGGGCAGAACTATGGCTACACCTTC.

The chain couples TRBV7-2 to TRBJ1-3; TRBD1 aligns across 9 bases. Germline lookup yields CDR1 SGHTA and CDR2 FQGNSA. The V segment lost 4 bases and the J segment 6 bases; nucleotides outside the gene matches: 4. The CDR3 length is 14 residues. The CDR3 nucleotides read TGTGCCAGCAGCTCCCGGACAGGGGAAAACACCATATATTTT. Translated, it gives CASSSRTGENTIYF.

CDR3 sequence reads: CSVEIGGQGVAGELFF. The CDR3, as DNA: TGCAGCGTTGAAATCGGTGGACAGGGGGTGGCCGGGGAGCTGTTTTTT. The chain links TRBV29-1 to TRBJ2-2, with TRBD1 matching over 10 bases. The V segment lost 2 bases and the J segment 6 bases; nucleotides outside the gene matches: 9. The CDR3 spans 16 residues. Germline V gene data show CDR1 as SQVTM and CDR2 as ANQGSEA.

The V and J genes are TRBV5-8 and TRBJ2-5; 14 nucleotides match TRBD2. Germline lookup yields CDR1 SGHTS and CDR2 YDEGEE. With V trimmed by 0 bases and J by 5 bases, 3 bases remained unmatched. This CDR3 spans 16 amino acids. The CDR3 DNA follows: TGTGCCAGCAGCTTGGGACTAGCGGGGGGGCCTGAGACCCAGTACTTC. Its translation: CASSLGLAGGPETQYF. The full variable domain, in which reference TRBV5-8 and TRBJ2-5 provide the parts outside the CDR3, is EAGVTQSPTHLIKTRGQQATLRCSPISGHTSVYWYQQALGLGLQFLLWYDEGEERNRGNFPPRFSGRQFPNYSSELNVNALELEDSALYLCASSLGLAGGPETQYFGPGTRLLVL.